The rows below give T cell receptor beta chains drawn from one sample of a study of cytomegalovirus exposure and HLA in healthy donors. Measured with immunoSEQ multiplex PCR; TCRdb has only the in-frame clones, and not every one. The sample shows 200,000 to 250,000 clones, approximately 80% of them seen only once. Material: PBMCs. These receptors originate from a man over 45 in good health and CMV-seronegative. The CDR3 runs from the conserved cysteine through the conserved F or W. The order of the fields is D gene, clone size, V gene, J gene, CDR3 protein, CDR3 DNA. The D gene is left open where the match is weak. Clone size, where shown, is once, few, many, or a class for clones that have expanded.

D: TRBD1
size: few
V: TRBV7-2
J: TRBJ2-1
CDR3: CASSLEPNRDRYVEQFF
DNA: TGTGCCAGCAGCTTAGAGCCGAACCGGGACAGGTATGTTGAGCAGTTCTTC

D: .
size: .
V: TRBV6-5
J: TRBJ2-3
CDR3: CASRTGADTQYF
DNA: TGTGCCAGCAGGACAGGAGCAGATACGCAGTATTTT

D: TRBD1
size: .
V: TRBV7-8
J: TRBJ1-5
CDR3: CASSLLGQGARQPQHF
DNA: TGTGCCAGCAGCTTACTGGGACAGGGGGCTCGACAGCCCCAGCATTTT

D: .
size: .
V: TRBV15
J: TRBJ2-5
CDR3: CATRSPGEGLETQYF
DNA: TGTGCCACCCGGTCTCCGGGAGAAGGGTTGGAGACCCAGTACTTC

D: TRBD1
size: .
V: TRBV5-4
J: TRBJ1-2
CDR3: CASSSYLSGGAGGYTF
DNA: TGTGCCAGCAGCTCCTACCTCTCAGGGGGCGCGGGTGGCTACACCTTC

D: .
size: .
V: TRBV5-1
J: TRBJ1-5
CDR3: CASSLGGGNQPQHF
DNA: TGCGCCAGCAGCTTGGGGGGGGGCAATCAGCCCCAGCATTTT

D: .
size: once
V: TRBV5-1
J: TRBJ2-1
CDR3: CASSPSTSSYNEQFF
DNA: TGCGCCAGCAGTCCTAGTACTAGCTCCTACAATGAGCAGTTCTTC

D: TRBD2
size: .
V: TRBV28
J: TRBJ2-7
CDR3: CASSSWTSGLSYEQYF
DNA: TGTGCCAGCAGTTCCTGGACTAGCGGGCTCTCCTACGAGCAGTACTTC

D: .
size: once
V: TRBV14
J: TRBJ1-6
CDR3: CASSQVAYSPLSPLHF
DNA: TGTGCCAGCAGCCAAGTGGCGTACAGTCCATTATCACCCCTCCACTTT

D: TRBD1
size: .
V: TRBV28
J: TRBJ2-1
CDR3: CASSKGQPYNEQFF
DNA: TGTGCCAGCAGTAAGGGACAGCCCTACAATGAGCAGTTCTTC

D: TRBD2
size: .
V: TRBV28
J: TRBJ2-7
CDR3: CASSPSGRYEQYF
DNA: TGTGCCAGCAGTCCTAGCGGGAGATACGAGCAGTACTTC

D: TRBD2
size: .
V: TRBV5-1
J: TRBJ2-1
CDR3: CASSTGLASNEQFF
DNA: TGCGCCAGCAGCACTGGACTAGCGAGCAATGAGCAGTTCTTC

D: .
size: .
V: TRBV19
J: TRBJ1-5
CDR3: CASSIDGGKGQPQHF
DNA: TGTGCCAGTAGTATAGATGGGGGGAAAGGGCAGCCCCAGCATTTT

D: TRBD1
size: .
V: TRBV30
J: TRBJ2-1
CDR3: CAWGAEKGAKQFF
DNA: TGTGCCTGGGGCGCAGAGAAGGGGGCAAAGCAGTTCTTC

D: TRBD2
size: few
V: TRBV6-1
J: TRBJ2-1
CDR3: CASRETTGLAGGHEQFF
DNA: TGTGCCAGCAGGGAAACAACGGGACTAGCGGGAGGTCATGAGCAGTTCTTC

D: .
size: .
V: TRBV10-3
J: TRBJ2-2
CDR3: CAISGGGYNTGELFF
DNA: TGTGCCATCAGTGGGGGCGGTTACAACACCGGGGAGCTGTTTTTT

D: TRBD1
size: .
V: TRBV19
J: TRBJ1-4
CDR3: CASSLPGTAPEKLFF
DNA: TGTGCCAGTAGCCTCCCGGGGACAGCGCCAGAAAAACTGTTTTTT

D: TRBD1
size: once
V: TRBV7-9
J: TRBJ1-6
CDR3: CASSSDRDNSPLHF
DNA: TGTGCCAGCAGCTCGGACAGGGATAATTCACCCCTCCACTTT

D: .
size: .
V: TRBV7-9
J: TRBJ1-2
CDR3: CASSTYGGQLNYGYTF
DNA: TGTGCCAGCAGCACCTACGGCGGGCAACTTAACTATGGCTACACCTTC

D: .
size: .
V: TRBV2
J: TRBJ2-1
CDR3: CASRQGTQFF
DNA: TGTGCCAGCCGGCAGGGAACGCAGTTCTTC

D: TRBD1
size: .
V: TRBV9
J: TRBJ2-2
CDR3: CASSGDRGLTGELFF
DNA: TGTGCCAGCAGCGGGGACAGGGGTCTCACCGGGGAGCTGTTTTTT

D: TRBD2
size: few
V: TRBV9
J: TRBJ2-2
CDR3: CASNRGTSGTNTGELFF
DNA: TGTGCCAGCAACCGGGGGACTAGCGGGACGAACACCGGGGAGCTGTTTTTT

D: .
size: .
V: TRBV5-4
J: TRBJ2-5
CDR3: CASSFGVLGTSQETQYF
DNA: TGTGCCAGCAGCTTTGGGGTACTAGGGACAAGCCAAGAGACCCAGTACTTC

D: .
size: few
V: TRBV29-1
J: TRBJ1-2
CDR3: CSVEDISRFGGYTF
DNA: TGCAGCGTTGAAGATATAAGCCGTTTCGGGGGCTACACCTTC

D: .
size: .
V: TRBV7-3
J: TRBJ2-7
CDR3: CASSTKHRQYF
DNA: TGTGCCAGCAGTACCAAGCACAGGCAGTACTTC

D: TRBD1
size: .
V: TRBV6-1
J: TRBJ1-1
CDR3: CASSEAPRGLYTEAFF
DNA: TGTGCCAGCAGTGAAGCGCCCAGGGGGCTTTACACTGAAGCTTTCTTT

D: .
size: .
V: TRBV10-3
J: TRBJ2-1
CDR3: CATWDGERKQFF
DNA: TGTGCCACCTGGGATGGGGAGCGGAAGCAGTTCTTC

D: TRBD2
size: .
V: TRBV7-3
J: TRBJ2-2
CDR3: CASSLGTSSGELFF
DNA: TGTGCCAGCAGCCTCGGGACTAGCTCCGGGGAGCTGTTTTTT

D: .
size: .
V: TRBV19
J: TRBJ2-7
CDR3: CASSRTPTYGQYF
DNA: TGTGCCAGTAGTCGCACCCCCACCTACGGGCAGTACTTC

D: .
size: .
V: TRBV7-9
J: TRBJ2-7
CDR3: CASSFFPTPGVIYEQYF
DNA: TGTGCCAGCAGCTTTTTCCCAACACCGGGAGTAATATACGAGCAGTACTTC

D: TRBD1
size: once
V: TRBV9
J: TRBJ2-2
CDR3: CASSTHRGRDTGELFF
DNA: TGTGCCAGCAGCACCCACAGGGGGCGCGACACCGGGGAGCTGTTTTTT

D: .
size: .
V: TRBV5-1
J: TRBJ2-7
CDR3: CASSLESGHLYEQYF
DNA: TGCGCCAGCAGCTTGGAGTCGGGACACCTCTACGAGCAGTACTTC

D: TRBD1
size: few
V: TRBV9
J: TRBJ2-7
CDR3: CASSVTGQGDTYEQYF
DNA: TGTGCCAGCAGCGTAACGGGACAGGGGGATACCTACGAGCAGTACTTC

D: .
size: .
V: TRBV27
J: TRBJ1-1
CDR3: CASSATSTANTEAFF
DNA: TGTGCCAGCAGTGCAACGTCGACAGCGAACACTGAAGCCTTCTTT

D: .
size: .
V: TRBV5-6
J: TRBJ1-1
CDR3: CASSSIGTGYTEAFF
DNA: TGTGCCAGCAGCTCCATCGGCACAGGGTACACTGAAGCTTTCTTT

D: .
size: .
V: TRBV2
J: TRBJ1-4
CDR3: CASSDVGGSLNEKLFF
DNA: TGTGCCAGCAGCGACGTCGGGGGTTCTTTGAATGAAAAACTGTTTTTT

D: TRBD1
size: .
V: TRBV19
J: TRBJ1-4
CDR3: CASRGTGISEKLFF
DNA: TGTGCCAGTAGGGGGACAGGGATCAGTGAAAAACTGTTTTTT

D: TRBD2
size: .
V: TRBV9
J: TRBJ2-1
CDR3: CASSALPAGQGTSGSYNEQFF
DNA: TGTGCCAGCAGCGCTCTCCCGGCGGGACAGGGTACTAGCGGGAGCTACAATGAGCAGTTCTTC

D: .
size: .
V: TRBV29-1
J: TRBJ2-3
CDR3: CSVDWQGTDTQYF
DNA: TGCAGCGTTGATTGGCAGGGTACAGATACGCAGTATTTT

D: TRBD1
size: .
V: TRBV19
J: TRBJ1-5
CDR3: CATISKTGRRDQPQHF
DNA: TGTGCCACCATTTCCAAGACAGGGAGACGAGATCAGCCCCAGCATTTT

D: TRBD1
size: .
V: TRBV6-6
J: TRBJ1-5
CDR3: CASSRGTGVGQPQHF
DNA: TGTGCCAGCAGCCGTGGGACAGGGGTTGGCCAGCCCCAGCATTTT

D: .
size: .
V: TRBV11-3
J: TRBJ1-1
CDR3: CASSLTGNTEAFF
DNA: TGTGCCAGCAGCTTAACCGGGAACACTGAAGCTTTCTTT

D: .
size: .
V: TRBV9
J: TRBJ2-7
CDR3: CASSPGNRRGEQYF
DNA: TGTGCCAGCAGCCCGGGCAACAGGCGTGGGGAGCAGTACTTC

D: .
size: .
V: TRBV27
J: TRBJ1-2
CDR3: CASSPFGLNYGYTF
DNA: TGTGCCAGCAGTCCCTTCGGTCTTAACTATGGCTACACCTTC

D: TRBD2
size: few
V: TRBV19
J: TRBJ2-1
CDR3: CASSTGGSYNEQFF
DNA: TGTGCCAGTAGTACGGGAGGATCCTACAATGAGCAGTTCTTC

D: .
size: few
V: TRBV30
J: TRBJ2-5
CDR3: CAWSPYQETQYF
DNA: TGTGCCTGGAGCCCCTACCAAGAGACCCAGTACTTC

D: .
size: few
V: TRBV5-6
J: TRBJ2-2
CDR3: CASGWTEAANTGELFF
DNA: TGTGCCAGCGGATGGACGGAGGCTGCGAACACCGGGGAGCTGTTTTTT

D: .
size: .
V: TRBV6-1
J: TRBJ2-3
CDR3: CASGGTDTQYF
DNA: TGTGCCAGCGGGGGGACAGATACGCAGTATTTT

D: .
size: few
V: TRBV28
J: TRBJ2-7
CDR3: CASSLARGNGYEQYF
DNA: TGTGCCAGCAGTTTAGCCAGGGGAAATGGCTACGAGCAGTACTTC

D: .
size: .
V: TRBV6-5
J: TRBJ2-7
CDR3: CASADTPSYEQYF
DNA: TGTGCCAGCGCCGACACCCCCTCCTACGAGCAGTACTTC

D: TRBD1
size: few
V: TRBV2
J: TRBJ2-7
CDR3: CASRTGGEQYF
DNA: TGTGCCAGCAGGACAGGGGGCGAGCAGTACTTC